Presented here are 5 T cell receptor beta chains from one specimen sequenced in a study of shared clonotypes between healthy human individuals. Measured with immunoSEQ multiplex PCR; TCRdb has only the in-frame clones, and not every one. Here the sample spans about 730,000 clones, around 77% being singletons. Sequences were obtained from memory CD4+ T cells sorted from blood. As for subset: CD45RA-negative fraction. The receptors derive from a woman aged 25 to 45 in good health.

V and J are TRBV2 and TRBJ2-1, with 10 bases matching TRBD1. Germline values: CDR1 SNHLY, CDR2 FYNNEI. The junction had 14 bases not matched to a gene; V was cut back by 6 bases and J by 9 bases. The CDR3 covers 16 residues. The CDR3 loop is CASRRGTGVTKGEQFF. CDR3 bases: TGTGCCAGCAGGAGGGGGACAGGGGTAACCAAGGGTGAGCAGTTCTTC. The full variable domain, completed using reference TRBV2 and TRBJ2-1, is EPEVTQTPSHQVTQMGQEVILRCVPISNHLYFYWYRQILGQKVEFLVSFYNNEISEKSEIFDDQFSVERPDGSNFTLKIRSTKLEDSAMYFCASRRGTGVTKGEQFFGPGTRLTVL.

This clone appeared a few times. The chain carries TRBV7-9 and TRBJ2-2; D might be TRBD2 (5 bases). Trimming pared 4 bases from V and 1 base from J, leaving 10 bases between. The germline V gene has CDR1 SEHNR and CDR2 FQNEAQ (reference sequence). The CDR3 has 15 amino acids. The CDR3 nucleotides read TGTGCCAGCAGCTCCCAGGACTGGAACACCGGGGAGCTGTTTTTT. Amino acids: CASSSQDWNTGELFF.

The chain couples TRBV29-1 to TRBJ2-7; tentative D call: TRBD2 (6 bases). CDR1 is SQVTM and CDR2 is ANQGSEA in the germline V gene. CDR3 size: 11 residues. The V gene lost 7 bases and the J gene lost 6 bases, with 13 bases spanning the gap. The CDR3 sequence: CSAHWGVEQYF. The CDR3 DNA reads as TGCAGCGCCCATTGGGGGGTCGAGCAGTACTTC.

This clone showed up just a few times. The chain is built from TRBV7-2 and TRBJ2-3; unclear D gene. V lost 3 bases, J lost 3 bases, and 7 bases lay in between. The CDR3 runs 13 residues. Per the germline V gene, CDR1 is SGHTA and CDR2 is FQGNSA. The CDR3 loop reads CASSLMGTDTQYF. CDR3 coding DNA: TGTGCCAGCAGCTTGATGGGTACAGATACGCAGTATTTT.

The V call is TRBV28, the J call TRBJ2-3; the D is unclear. V lost 6 bases to trimming and J lost 0 bases, with 10 bases between them. There are 14 residues in the CDR3. Germline values: CDR1 MDHEN, CDR2 SYDVKM. CDR3 protein: CASRSAASTDTQYF. The CDR3 DNA follows: TGTGCCAGCAGGAGCGCAGCTAGCACAGATACGCAGTATTTT.